This TCR beta chain was captured in a study of OX40 agonist ivuxolimab in advanced cancers. Study overall: Patients were infused with ivuxolimab every 2 weeks at 0.01 to 10 mg/kg. Subjects had a mean age of around 60 years, with a range of roughly 23 to 80; less than 90% were male. Points from the study as a whole: With doses of 0.1 to 3.0 mg/kg, CD4+ and CD8+ blood T cells had undergone clonal expansion by week 6.

Measured with immunoSEQ multiplex PCR; TCRdb has only the in-frame clones, and not every one. Of 55,000 to 70,000 clones detected, approximately 87% appear once; the ten largest clones hold 6.1%. A word on this clone: What it binds is not known.

The V gene lost 1 base and the J gene lost 10 bases, with 11 bases spanning the gap. CDR1 and CDR2 (germline): SEHNR, FQNEAQ (reference sequence). The CDR3 length is 13 residues. Sample: CD4+ or CD8+ T cells sorted from blood, taken in a trial of the OX40 agonist ivuxolimab. This clonotype was obtained from an adult with an advanced solid tumor such as melanoma, head and neck, liver or kidney cancer. The V and J genes are TRBV7-9 and TRBJ1-5, with D unclear. The CDR3 sequence is CASSLVTESPQHF. CDR3 DNA sequence: TGTGCCAGCAGCTTAGTAACGGAAAGTCCCCAGCATTTT.